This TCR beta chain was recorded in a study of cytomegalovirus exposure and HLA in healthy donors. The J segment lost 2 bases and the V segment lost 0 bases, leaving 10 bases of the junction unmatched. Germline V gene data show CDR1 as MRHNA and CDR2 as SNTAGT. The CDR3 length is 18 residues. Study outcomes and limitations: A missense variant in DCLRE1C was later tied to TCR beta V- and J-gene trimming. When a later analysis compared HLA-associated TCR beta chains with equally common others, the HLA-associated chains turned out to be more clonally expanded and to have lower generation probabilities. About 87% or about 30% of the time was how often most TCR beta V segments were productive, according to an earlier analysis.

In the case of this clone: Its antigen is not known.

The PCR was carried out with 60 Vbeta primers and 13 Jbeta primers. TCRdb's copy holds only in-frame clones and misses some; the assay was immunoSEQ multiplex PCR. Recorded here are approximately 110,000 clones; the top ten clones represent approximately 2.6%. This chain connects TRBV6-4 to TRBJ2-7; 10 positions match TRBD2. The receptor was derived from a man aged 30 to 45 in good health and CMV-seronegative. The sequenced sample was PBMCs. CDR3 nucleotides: TGTGCCAGCAGTGACTCCCACCTAGCGGGAGTGGGGCCCTACGAGCAGTACTTC. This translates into CASSDSHLAGVGPYEQYF.